This is a list of T cell receptor beta chains from one sample in a study of OX40 agonist ivuxolimab in advanced cancers. Method: immunoSEQ multiplex PCR; TCRdb's copy keeps in-frame clones and lacks some. This sample carries approximately 31,000 clones, approximately 88% of them seen once, and the ten largest clones take under 65%. This sample comprised CD4+ or CD8+ T cells sorted from blood, obtained in a trial of the OX40 agonist ivuxolimab. These receptors were obtained from an adult with an advanced solid tumor such as melanoma, head and neck, liver or kidney cancer. CDR3s include the opening cysteine and the closing phenylalanine or tryptophan. A D gene is named only where the DNA matches it firmly. The size entry is marked missing in some rows and otherwise reads once, few, many or a size class.

d_gene	v_gene	j_gene	abundance	CDR3nt	CDR3aa
TRBD2	TRBV4-3	TRBJ2-5	NA	TGCGCCAGCAGCCAAGATCCAAGCGGGGGGCCCGGACGTCAAGAGACCCAGTACTTC	CASSQDPSGGPGRQETQYF
TRBD1	TRBV29-1	TRBJ2-1	NA	TGCAGCGTAGAGACAGGGTTAAAGTACAATGAGCAGTTCTTC	CSVETGLKYNEQFF
NA	TRBV4-3	TRBJ1-2	NA	TGCGCCAGCAGCCCCGGGCAGGGCTATGGCTACACCTTC	CASSPGQGYGYTF
NA	TRBV21-1	TRBJ2-7	NA	TGTGCCAGCAGCAAAGCTAAGGACTGCTACGAGCAGTACTTC	CASSKAKDCYEQYF
TRBD1	TRBV28	TRBJ1-1	NA	TGTGCCAGCAGTAAACAGGGGGGGAGGTATAACACTGAAGCTTTCTTT	CASSKQGGRYNTEAFF
NA	TRBV7-8	TRBJ2-1	NA	TGTGCCAGCAGCTCCCGAGGAGAGCAGTTCTTC	CASSSRGEQFF
NA	TRBV7-2	TRBJ2-1	NA	TGTGCCAGCAGCTACCTAGTTGTGGCGGGATACAATGAGCAGTTCTTC	CASSYLVVAGYNEQFF
NA	TRBV5-5	TRBJ2-7	NA	TGTGCCAGCAGCTTGGGCACGGTGTTGGAGCAGTACTTC	CASSLGTVLEQYF
TRBD2	TRBV27	TRBJ2-3	NA	TGTGCCAGCAGTTTAGGTTTCGGCGGGGGGGCCACAGATACGCAGTATTTT	CASSLGFGGGATDTQYF
TRBD2	TRBV19	TRBJ2-1	NA	TGTGCCAGTAGTATCCTAGCGGGGGGGCCCTATGAGCAGTTCTTC	CASSILAGGPYEQFF
NA	TRBV19	TRBJ1-3	NA	TGTGCCAGTAGTATTTCGGGGGGAAGCAGAATTACCGACACCATATATTTT	CASSISGGSRITDTIYF
NA	TRBV5-1	TRBJ1-2	NA	TGCGCCAGCAGCTTGGCGGGAAACTACACCTTC	CASSLAGNYTF
NA	TRBV6-5	TRBJ2-7	NA	TGTGCCAGCAGATCCTACTACGAGCAGTACTTC	CASRSYYEQYF
NA	TRBV14	TRBJ2-7	NA	TGTGCCAGCAGTCAAGGCTACGAGCAGTACTTC	CASSQGYEQYF
NA	TRBV4-2	TRBJ1-1	NA	TGTGCCAGCAGCCAAGTGGCGAGAACTGAAGCTTTCTTT	CASSQVARTEAFF
NA	TRBV6-5	TRBJ2-5	NA	TGTGCCCGTCGGTTAGTCCAAGAGACCCAGTACTTC	CARRLVQETQYF
NA	TRBV4-2	TRBJ2-3	NA	TGTGCCAGCAGCCAAGGGCGAGATACGCAGTATTTT	CASSQGRDTQYF
NA	TRBV4-3	TRBJ1-4	NA	TGCGCCAGCAGCGGGGTGGGCAGAGATGAAAAACTGTTTTTT	CASSGVGRDEKLFF
NA	TRBV21-1	TRBJ1-2	NA	TGTGCCAGCAAGCGAATGTTCTCGAACAACTATGGCTACACCTTC	CASKRMFSNNYGYTF
NA	TRBV7-9	TRBJ1-2	once	TGTGCCAGCAGCTTAGGCGATGGCTACACCTTC	CASSLGDGYTF
NA	TRBV28	TRBJ2-2	NA	TGTGCCAGCAGTTTCGCAGGGGAAGGGGAGCTGTTTTTT	CASSFAGEGELFF
NA	TRBV27	TRBJ2-2	NA	TGTGCCAGCAGTTTAGGGGACACCGGGGAGCTGTTTTTT	CASSLGDTGELFF
TRBD2	TRBV7-9	TRBJ2-3	NA	TGTGCCAGCAGCTCTCGACTAGCCGGCACAGATACGCAGTATTTT	CASSSRLAGTDTQYF
NA	TRBV4-3	TRBJ1-5	NA	TGCGCCAGCAGCCAAGAGGCAATTGGCAATCAGCCCCAGCATTTT	CASSQEAIGNQPQHF
NA	TRBV5-6	TRBJ2-7	NA	TGTGCCAGCAGCTTGGTGTCTACATACAACTACGAGCAGTACTTC	CASSLVSTYNYEQYF
TRBD1	TRBV7-6	TRBJ2-5	NA	TGTGCCAGCAGCTCCCAGGGCGTCAATTACCAGGGGGAAGAGACCCAGTACTTC	CASSSQGVNYQGEETQYF
TRBD1	TRBV25-1	TRBJ2-1	NA	TGTGCCAGCAGTGAATTACAGGGGTGGTTTCAGTTCTTC	CASSELQGWFQFF
NA	TRBV7-8	TRBJ2-5	NA	TGTGCCTCTCGCCGGCGGGGAGGTGGAGAGACCCAGTACTTC	CASRRRGGGETQYF